These 26 T cell receptor beta chains were all obtained from the same sample, sequenced in a study of T cell repertoires in cytomegalovirus infection. TCRdb independently ran MiXCR on the reads; one entry per CDR3 protein. The data show about 450,000 distinct CDR3 sequences, roughly 31% seen once. Sequencing was performed on PBMCs. The source of these receptors is a human donor in good health (CMV status not recorded). Some clones in this sample may be carry-over from other donors' samples.

This clonotype was found a few times. The gene calls are TRBV10-2 and TRBJ2-7, with 14 nucleotides matching TRBD2. Germline lookup yields CDR1 WSHSY and CDR2 SAAADI. With 6 bases clipped from V and 3 bases from J, the junction kept 7 bases outside the gene matches. The CDR3 runs to 16 residues. The CDR3 reads CASRGGLAGALYEQYF. CDR3 sequence (DNA): TGCGCCAGCAGAGGGGGACTAGCGGGGGCTCTCTACGAGCAGTACTTC.

The chain joins TRBV28 to TRBJ2-7; possible D gene TRBD1, 5 bases. V was clipped by 6 bases and J by 5 bases, with 11 bases between them. The germline CDR1 and CDR2 sequences are MDHEN and SYDVKM. This CDR3 is built from 12 residues. CDR3 nucleotides: TGTGCCAGCAGCACAGGTAGGAACGAGCAGTACTTC. It encodes CASSTGRNEQYF.

This sequence joins TRBV7-6 and TRBJ2-1, with 9 nucleotides matching TRBD2. J was trimmed by 2 bases and V by 6 bases; bases with no gene match: 11. Germline loops: CDR1 SGHVS, CDR2 FNYEAQ. This CDR3 spans 17 amino acids. CDR3 residues: CASSSRGGGGAYNEQFF. The DNA of the CDR3 is TGTGCCAGCAGTTCCAGGGGCGGCGGGGGGGCCTACAATGAGCAGTTCTTC.

About this clonotype itself: Germline is not matched at one junction end, which may reflect a read error. This sequence joins TRBV12-3 or TRBV12-4 and TRBJ1-5; the D is unclear. CDR3 length: 17 amino acids. The CDR3 region is CASRVMGSLDSNHPQHF. Written as DNA, the CDR3 is TGTGCCAGCAGGGTTATGGGGTCATTAGATAGTAATCATCCCCAGCATTTT.

This clonotype was seen ten or more times. The genes are TRBV12-3 or TRBV12-4 and TRBJ1-6; TRBD1 might be the D (5 bases). This CDR3 contains 18 residues. V lost 3 bases and J lost 6, with 21 bases in between. The CDR3: CASSLLRGRGSPNSPLHF. The CDR3 DNA follows: TGTGCCAGCAGTTTGTTACGAGGGCGGGGGTCTCCTAATTCACCCCTCCACTTT.

This clonotype was recorded once. This chain links TRBV7-2 with TRBJ1-2; unclear D gene. The CDR3 is 16 amino acids. V lost 1 base and J 7 bases, leaving 19 bases between the germline ends. CDR1 is SGHTA, CDR2 FQGNSA, per germline. CDR3 bases: TGTGCCAGCAGCTTAGGAGGGAGGACCCTAGCAGTTGGCTACACCTTC. It encodes CASSLGGRTLAVGYTF.

Note on this clonotype: This may be a read error, as it is one base from a much larger clone. This is likely a read error, given that the CDR3 carries no conserved phenylalanine or tryptophan at its end. The chain links TRBV5-3 to TRBJ2-1; no reliable D call. TRBV5-3 counts as an open reading frame of uncertain function. The CDR3 extends over 11 amino acids. The CDR3 bases are TGTGCCAGCAGCTTTGACAATGAGCAGTTCCTC. This translates into CASSFDNEQFL.

The CDR3 nucleotides read TGTGCCAGCAGTTTGGATCAGAGAACAGGGGTCGGCTACACCTTC. Translating gives CASSLDQRTGVGYTF. This chain uses TRBV28 with TRBJ1-2, with TRBD1 identical over 7 bases. This CDR3 has 15 amino acids. The V and J ends lost 3 bases and 8 bases, in that order; junction bases with no gene match: 12. Germline loops: CDR1 MDHEN, CDR2 SYDVKM.

This clonotype was counted once. Just one base apart from a much larger clone, this may be a read error. Because it lacks the conserved phenylalanine or tryptophan at the end, this CDR3 is likely a read error. The rearrangement joins TRBV5-1 to TRBJ2-7; possibly TRBD1 for D (6 bases). CDR1 is SGHRS, CDR2 YFSETQ, per germline. With 6 bases removed from V and 5 bases from J, the gap between germline ends came to 21 bases. The CDR3 is 15 residues long. The CDR3 sequence is CASTPLRTDTDEQYL. CDR3 bases: TGCGCCAGCACCCCCTTACGGACAGATACGGACGAGCAGTACCTC.

The V call is TRBV27, the J call TRBJ2-7, with D tentatively TRBD1 (5 bases). CDR1 is MNHEY and CDR2 is SMNVEV in the germline V gene (reference sequence). The CDR3 is 14 residues long. Trimming left V 6 bases short and J 12 bases short, with 24 bases between. The CDR3 spells CASRNHSEIGQMYF. The DNA of the CDR3 is TGTGCCAGCAGAAACCATTCGGAGATCGGACAAATGTACTTC.

This clonotype came up many times. V gene TRBV7-2 combines with J gene TRBJ1-1; D not certain. Per the germline V gene, CDR1 is SGHTA and CDR2 is FQGNSA. CDR3 length equals 10 residues. V was pared by 3 bases and J by 10 bases, with 6 bases between. CDR3 DNA: TGTGCCAGCAGCTTGGTTGGAGCTTTCTTT. Residues: CASSLVGAFF.

In its sample, this clonotype was seen many times. The chain combines TRBV7-2 with TRBJ2-1, with D unresolved. Germline loops: CDR1 SGHTA, CDR2 FQGNSA. Trimming removed 1 base at V and 7 bases at J, with 11 bases between. CDR3 length: 14 residues. CDR3 amino acids: CASSLGLVGNEQFF. The CDR3 nucleotides are TGTGCCAGCAGCTTAGGTCTCGTGGGGAATGAGCAGTTCTTC.

This clonotype was recorded a few times. The chain combines TRBV7-8 with TRBJ2-5; D could derive from TRBD1 or TRBD2 (5 bases each). V was clipped by 0 bases and J by 5 bases, with 13 bases between them. The V gene's germline CDR1 is SGHVS and CDR2 FQNEAQ. This CDR3 spans 15 amino acids. The CDR3 sequence is CASSLARHWGETQYF. CDR3 sequence (DNA): TGTGCCAGCAGCTTAGCGAGGCACTGGGGGGAGACCCAGTACTTC.

Note on this clonotype: At one boundary the junction diverges from the germline segment, which might be a read error. J is TRBJ1-6 and V is TRBV12-3 or TRBV12-4, with D possibly TRBD1 on 5 matching bases. This CDR3 is 16 amino acids long. CDR3 protein: CSSSLAGAQMNSPLHF. CDR3 coding DNA: TGTTCCAGCAGTTTGGCCGGGGCCCAAATGAATTCACCCCTCCACTTT.

This clonotype was counted only a few times. This sequence joins TRBV20-1 and TRBJ2-1; maybe TRBD2 (6 bases). The CDR3 has 14 residues. CDR1 is DFQATT, CDR2 SNEGSKA, per germline (reference sequence). V lost 5 bases to trimming and J lost 10 bases, with 21 bases between them. The CDR3 spells CSAPRGGPRKEQFF. In DNA, the CDR3 is TGCAGTGCTCCTAGAGGAGGGCCTCGTAAGGAGCAGTTCTTC.

This clonotype showed up just a few times. V usage is TRBV29-1 and J usage is TRBJ2-1; D is uncertain. V gave up 3 bases and J gave up 7 bases, with 7 bases separating them. Per germline, CDR1 SQVTM and CDR2 ANQGSEA. This CDR3 comprises 11 residues. The CDR3 DNA reads as TGCAGCGTTGATAGCTTGAATGAGCAGTTCTTC. Encoded protein: CSVDSLNEQFF.

The chain links TRBV20-1 to TRBJ1-3, with no clear D. The ends were cut back, 0 bases at V and 5 bases at J, with 2 bases in the middle. Germline lookup yields CDR1 DFQATT and CDR2 SNEGSKA (reference sequence). CDR3 size: 11 residues. CDR3 bases: TGCAGTGCTAGAGATCGAAACACCATATATTTT. Translating gives CSARDRNTIYF.

The chain recombines TRBV20-1 with TRBJ2-5; tentative D call: TRBD2 (5 bases). The CDR3 sequence is 15 residues long. V dropped 0 bases and J dropped 2 bases, with 13 bases sitting between them. Looked up from germline, CDR1 is DFQATT and CDR2 is SNEGSKA (reference sequence). CDR3 DNA sequence: TGCAGTGCTAGAGATCCGGGTGGACTTCAAGAGACCCAGTACTTC. It yields the protein CSARDPGGLQETQYF.

This clonotype came up a few times. This chain connects TRBV2 to TRBJ1-3; D is perhaps TRBD1 (5 bases). This CDR3 is built from 15 residues. Germline values: CDR1 SNHLY, CDR2 FYNNEI. The germline V and J ends were trimmed by 4 bases and 1 base, with 11 bases remaining between them. This CDR3 is CASSALGVSGNTIYF. The CDR3 DNA follows: TGTGCCAGCAGTGCTTTGGGGGTTTCTGGAAACACCATATATTTT.

The rearrangement joins TRBV6-2 or TRBV6-3 to TRBJ2-6; no reliable D call. Per germline, CDR1 MNHEY and CDR2 SVGEGT. The CDR3 extends over 15 amino acids. The V end lost 6 bases, the J end lost 0 bases, and 9 bases lay between the germline ends. The CDR3 DNA reads as TGTGCCAGCAGCCCCCAGGTCTCTGGGGCCAACGTCCTGACTTTC. This translates into CASSPQVSGANVLTF.

This clonotype was found many times. The genes are TRBV7-2 and TRBJ2-3, with TRBD1 matching 9 bases. V lost 6 bases and J lost 0; bases outside the gene matches: 19. Germline V gene lookup returns CDR1 SGHTA and CDR2 FQGNSA. This CDR3 region has 20 residues. The CDR3 sequence is CASSFRLWDRAGVSTDTQYF. The DNA for the CDR3 is TGTGCCAGCAGTTTTAGGTTGTGGGACAGGGCTGGGGTGAGCACAGATACGCAGTATTTT.

The CDR3 loop reads CASSPGTSGTLNEQYF. CDR3 sequence (DNA): TGTGCCAGCAGCCCCGGGACTAGCGGGACTCTTAACGAGCAGTACTTC. The gene calls are TRBV9 and TRBJ2-7; 13 nucleotides align to TRBD2. Germline-derived CDR1 and CDR2 are SGDLS and YYNGEE. Trimming removed 4 bases from V and 5 bases from J; junction bases left unmatched: 9. This CDR3 spans 16 amino acids.

V gene TRBV10-3 combines with J gene TRBJ1-1, with D unclear. CDR1 ENHRY and CDR2 SYGVKD come from the germline V gene. CDR3 length: 14 residues. Trimming stripped 7 bases from V and 1 base from J, with 13 bases between. CDR3 nucleotide sequence: TGTGCCATCAAACCCCTAACAACGAACACTGAAGCTTTCTTT. Its protein product is CAIKPLTTNTEAFF.

The DNA for the CDR3 is TGCGCCAGCACCCTGTTCGTAGGAGATACGCAGTATTTT. Encoded protein: CASTLFVGDTQYF. The chain is built from TRBV5-1 and TRBJ2-3, with D uncertain. The CDR3 contains 13 residues. Trimming shortened V by 6 bases and J by 5 bases, and 13 bases separated the two germline ends. In germline, CDR1 is SGHRS, CDR2 YFSETQ.

This clonotype came up a few times. The CDR3 bases are TGTGCCAGCAGCGGGAGCAGGGTGCAGCCCCAGCATTTT. Translating gives CASSGSRVQPQHF. V gene TRBV9 combines with J gene TRBJ1-5, with D perhaps TRBD1 (5 bases). Per the germline V gene, CDR1 is SGDLS and CDR2 is YYNGEE. Trimming removed 3 bases at V and 7 bases at J, with 11 bases between. The CDR3 sequence is 13 residues long.

This clonotype has a handful of counts. V and J are TRBV4-2 and TRBJ2-7; 7 bases align to TRBD2. Germline CDR1 and CDR2: LGHNA and YNFKEQ. V was clipped by 4 bases and J by 2 bases; unmatched bases: 5. The CDR3 runs to 14 residues. In DNA form, the CDR3 reads TGTGCCAGCAGCCCTGGGGGGGAACCCTACGAGCAGTACTTC. This translates into CASSPGGEPYEQYF.